This TCR beta chain was captured in a study of blood T cell repertoires in COVID-19. Study background: Sites across the United States, Italy and Spain contributed samples from acute and convalescent COVID-19. From T cells, B-cell-depleted T cells, or PBMCs came the material, which was cDNA or gDNA.

Trimming took 4 bases from V and 6 from J; bases not matched to a gene: 7. CDR3 size: 13 residues. CDR1 and CDR2 (germline): SGHRS, YFSETQ. Original handling: Reference gene primer amplification yielded estimated nucleated cell counts. Profiled with immunoSEQ multiplex PCR; TCRdb holds only in-frame clones, not every one. The DNA gave D and trimming, while V, J and clone size come from that table. The repertoire holds 99,000 or so clones, 91% seen once, with 5.5% to 7% in the top ten. Sequencing was performed on peripheral blood. The V call is TRBV5-1, the J call TRBJ2-7, with 7 bases identical to TRBD1. The TCR was taken from a human donor in a cohort sampled during active COVID-19. The CDR3 bases are TGCGCCAGCAGCCCAGGACAGGAAGCCGAGCAGTACTTC. This codes for CASSPGQEAEQYF.